The clone carrying this T cell receptor beta chain was seen ten or more times. This record comes from a study of regulatory T cells in long-lasting Graves disease. The time point was: newly diagnosed GD, antithyroid drugs for less than 3 months. PBMC-extracted RNA yielded the TCR library. Graves' disease diagnoses used American Thyroid Association guidelines. Germline V gene sequence: CDR1 LGHDT, CDR2 YNNKEL (reference sequence). The V segment lost 1 base and the J segment 7 bases; nucleotides outside the gene matches: 20. The length of the CDR3 is 20 residues. With iRepertoire HTBI primers and Arm-PCR of CDR3 regions, TCR beta libraries were built. MiXCR was run by TCRdb on the multiplex PCR reads, yielding one entry per CDR3 protein. The top ten hold 9% to 15% of the sample, which has approximately 480,000 distinct CDR3 sequences, 16% seen once. These data are also associated with another study on T cells in Graves' hyperthyroidism and ophthalmopathy. That paper notes: Researchers barred patients who had uncontrolled infection, other autoimmune disease, pregnancy or lactation. A 13 V-J signature model discriminated ophthalmopathy versus stable hyperthyroidism.

Specimen: peripheral blood mononuclear cells (PBMCs), collected at new diagnosis, from a patient treated with antithyroid drugs. The receptor was isolated from a man aged 35-49 years with Graves disease. The chain recombines TRBV3-1 with TRBJ2-1, with 9 bases matching TRBD2. CDR3 region: CASSQVDSLAGRSWWNEQFF. The CDR3 region has the DNA TGTGCCAGCAGCCAAGTCGATTCCCTAGCGGGGCGAAGCTGGTGGAATGAGCAGTTCTTC.